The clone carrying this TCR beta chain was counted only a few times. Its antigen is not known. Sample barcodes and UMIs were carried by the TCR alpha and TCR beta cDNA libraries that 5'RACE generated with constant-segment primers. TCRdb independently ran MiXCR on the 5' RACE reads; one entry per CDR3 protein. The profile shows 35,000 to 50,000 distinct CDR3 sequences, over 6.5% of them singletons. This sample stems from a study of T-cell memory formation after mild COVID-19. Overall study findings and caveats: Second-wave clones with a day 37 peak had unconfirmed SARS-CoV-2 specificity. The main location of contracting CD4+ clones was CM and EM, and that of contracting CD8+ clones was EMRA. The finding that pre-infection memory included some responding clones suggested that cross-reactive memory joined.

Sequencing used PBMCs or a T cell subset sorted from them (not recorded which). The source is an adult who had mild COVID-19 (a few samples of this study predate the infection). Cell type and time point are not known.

This chain's CDR3 is CASSPKLLNTGELFF. The DNA of the CDR3 is TGTGCCAGCTCACCAAAACTCCTGAACACCGGGGAGCTGTTTTTT. The chain links TRBV18 to TRBJ2-2; D gene unclear. Germline V CDR1 and CDR2: KGHSH, LQKENI. V dropped 2 bases and J dropped 1 base, with 8 bases sitting between them. CDR3 length: 15 amino acids.